These T cell receptor beta chains were read from a single sample in a study of OX40 agonist ivuxolimab in advanced cancers. Generated by immunoSEQ multiplex PCR, the TCRdb table keeps only in-frame clones and is missing some. The sample records some 30,000 clones, 92% being singletons. The sequencing here drew on CD4+ or CD8+ T cells sorted from blood, taken in a trial of the OX40 agonist ivuxolimab. These receptors were taken from an adult with an advanced solid tumor such as melanoma, head and neck, liver or kidney cancer. The CDR3 runs from the conserved cysteine through the conserved F or W. D genes are given only for firm matches. Only part of the rows carry a size: once, few, many, or a class if the clone is expanded.

v_call	j_call	d_call	clone_size	cdr3_aa	cdr3_nt
TRBV6-1	TRBJ2-7	TRBD2	NA	CASRLAGDPSYEQYF	TGTGCCAGCAGACTAGCGGGGGATCCCTCCTACGAGCAGTACTTC
TRBV20-1	TRBJ2-1	NA	NA	CSARVHEQFF	TGCAGTGCTAGGGTCCATGAGCAGTTCTTC
TRBV5-1	TRBJ2-7	NA	NA	CASSSGPVYEQYF	TGTGCCAGCAGCTCCGGACCGGTCTACGAGCAGTACTTC
TRBV5-6	TRBJ2-5	TRBD2	NA	CASSLAGSGRKTQYF	TGTGCCAGCAGCTTGGCCGGGAGCGGGAGGAAGACCCAGTACTTC
TRBV7-2	TRBJ2-1	TRBD1	once	CASTTPGQGTYNEQFF	TGTGCCAGCACAACTCCGGGACAGGGAACCTACAATGAGCAGTTCTTC
TRBV27	TRBJ1-1	TRBD1	NA	CASSDRAPTTEAFF	TGTGCCAGTAGCGACAGGGCCCCCACCACTGAAGCTTTCTTT
TRBV18	TRBJ1-1	NA	NA	CASSPDSLNTEAFF	TGTGCCAGCTCACCCGACAGCCTGAACACTGAAGCTTTCTTT
TRBV10-3	TRBJ2-7	NA	NA	CAISDGSSYEQYF	TGTGCCATCAGCGACGGTAGCTCCTACGAGCAGTACTTC
TRBV4-2	TRBJ1-6	NA	NA	CASSQDPGPGSPLHF	TGTGCCAGCAGCCAAGATCCCGGGCCGGGTTCACCCCTCCACTTT
TRBV5-5	TRBJ2-7	TRBD2	NA	CASSQDGGGGPRTYEQYF	TGTGCCAGCAGCCAAGACGGCGGCGGGGGGCCTAGAACCTACGAGCAGTACTTC
TRBV6-5	TRBJ2-2	NA	NA	CASRELGTGELFF	TGTGCCAGCAGGGAACTCGGAACCGGGGAGCTGTTTTTT
TRBV19	TRBJ2-2	TRBD1	few	CASSIARTGGTGELFF	TGTGCCAGTAGTATCGCGAGGACAGGGGGCACCGGGGAGCTGTTTTTT
TRBV5-6	TRBJ2-7	TRBD1	NA	CASSPGQGDEQYF	TGTGCCAGCAGCCCGGGACAGGGGGACGAGCAGTACTTC
TRBV4-3	TRBJ1-3	NA	NA	CASSQDWRQPGNTIYF	TGCGCCAGCAGCCAAGATTGGCGGCAGCCTGGAAACACCATATATTTT
TRBV11-2	TRBJ1-1	NA	NA	CASSLTGNTEAFF	TGTGCCAGCAGCTTAACAGGGAACACTGAAGCTTTCTTT
TRBV6-9	TRBJ1-5	TRBD1	NA	CASSPQGGRQPQHF	TGTGCCAGCAGCCCTCAGGGGGGTCGTCAGCCCCAGCATTTT
TRBV5-4	TRBJ1-1	NA	NA	CASSLGGMNTEAFF	TGTGCCAGCAGCTTGGGTGGAATGAACACTGAAGCTTTCTTT
TRBV2	TRBJ1-2	NA	NA	CASREGSQQGLYGYTF	TGTGCCAGCAGAGAGGGGTCCCAGCAGGGCCTCTATGGCTACACCTTC
TRBV9	TRBJ2-7	NA	NA	CASSAVEGRPYEQYF	TGTGCCAGCAGCGCGGTAGAGGGGCGCCCCTACGAGCAGTACTTC
TRBV12-5	TRBJ2-2	NA	NA	CASGLVQGRTGELFF	TGTGCTAGTGGTTTGGTACAGGGAAGGACCGGGGAGCTGTTTTTT
TRBV7-6	TRBJ2-2	NA	NA	CASSLGLNTGELFF	TGTGCCAGCAGCTTAGGGCTAAACACCGGGGAGCTGTTTTTT
TRBV7-6	TRBJ2-3	NA	NA	CASSHPRGWGSSTDTQYF	TGTGCCAGCAGCCACCCGCGCGGATGGGGGTCTAGCACAGATACGCAGTATTTT
TRBV9	TRBJ2-1	NA	once	CASSVGANEQFF	TGTGCCAGCAGCGTAGGGGCCAATGAGCAGTTCTTC
TRBV6-4	TRBJ1-2	TRBD1	NA	CASSDSPGGTGGHGYTF	TGTGCCAGCAGTGACTCGCCGGGCGGAACAGGGGGCCATGGCTACACCTTC
TRBV21-1	TRBJ2-1	NA	NA	CASSEYSYNEQFF	TGTGCCAGCAGCGAGTACTCCTACAATGAGCAGTTCTTC
TRBV7-9	TRBJ1-3	NA	NA	CASSSLGDSGNTIYF	TGTGCCAGCAGCTCCCTAGGGGATTCTGGAAACACCATATATTTT
TRBV6-4	TRBJ1-4	NA	NA	CASSGSGLTNEKLFF	TGTGCCAGCAGTGGCAGTGGCCTGACTAATGAAAAACTGTTTTTT
TRBV5-1	TRBJ2-2	NA	few	CASSQDGGGNTGELFF	TGCGCCAGCAGCCAAGACGGGGGAGGGAACACCGGGGAGCTGTTTTTT
TRBV7-2	TRBJ2-7	TRBD2	NA	CASSLEAGAYYEQYF	TGTGCCAGCAGCTTAGAAGCGGGAGCGTACTACGAGCAGTACTTC
TRBV6-1	TRBJ2-1	NA	NA	CASSADGLVSPYNEQFF	TGTGCCAGCAGTGCCGACGGGCTAGTTTCCCCTTACAATGAGCAGTTCTTC
TRBV6-5	TRBJ1-5	NA	NA	CASGEFNQPQHF	TGTGCCAGCGGGGAATTCAATCAGCCCCAGCATTTT
TRBV5-1	TRBJ1-6	TRBD1	once	CASSRDSQNNSPLHF	TGCGCCAGCAGCAGGGACAGCCAAAATAATTCACCCCTCCACTTT
TRBV5-5	TRBJ1-1	NA	NA	CASSWGTNTEAFF	TGTGCCAGCAGCTGGGGGACCAACACTGAAGCTTTCTTT
TRBV9	TRBJ2-7	NA	NA	CASSVGVGSYEQYF	TGTGCCAGCAGCGTAGGGGTCGGATCATACGAGCAGTACTTC
TRBV4-1	TRBJ1-1	TRBD1	NA	CASSHPGQGTEAFF	TGCGCCAGCAGCCACCCGGGACAGGGGACTGAAGCTTTCTTT
TRBV4-3	TRBJ1-2	NA	NA	CASSQDGYGYTF	TGCGCCAGCAGCCAAGATGGCTATGGCTACACCTTC
TRBV11-2	TRBJ1-1	TRBD1	few	CASSLKQGGTEAFF	TGTGCCAGCAGCTTGAAACAGGGGGGGACTGAAGCTTTCTTT
TRBV7-2	TRBJ1-5	TRBD1	NA	CASSLGDSKGQPQHF	TGTGCCAGCAGCTTAGGGGACAGTAAGGGTCAGCCCCAGCATTTT
TRBV15	TRBJ1-6	NA	NA	CATSRVGGVNSPLHF	TGTGCCACCAGCAGAGTCGGGGGAGTTAATTCACCCCTCCACTTT
TRBV5-1	TRBJ1-5	NA	NA	CASSLAVDQPQHF	TGCGCCAGCAGCTTGGCCGTTGATCAGCCCCAGCATTTT
TRBV29-1	TRBJ2-2	TRBD2	NA	CSVSPSGIHTGELFF	TGCAGCGTTTCGCCTAGCGGGATTCACACCGGGGAGCTGTTTTTT
TRBV15	TRBJ1-1	TRBD1	NA	CATSYQGEGTEAFF	TGTGCCACCAGCTACCAGGGGGAAGGGACTGAAGCTTTCTTT
TRBV6-1	TRBJ2-5	NA	NA	CASSYLETQYF	TGTGCCAGCAGTTACCTAGAGACCCAGTACTTC
TRBV10-3	TRBJ2-4	NA	NA	CAISERTDQNIQYF	TGTGCCATCAGTGAACGGACGGACCAGAACATTCAGTACTTC
TRBV2	TRBJ2-1	TRBD2	NA	CASSEPGLDPFGNEQFF	TGTGCCAGCAGTGAACCGGGACTAGATCCCTTTGGGAATGAGCAGTTCTTC
TRBV10-3	TRBJ1-2	NA	NA	CAISEGPPNYGYTF	TGTGCCATCAGTGAAGGGCCCCCAAACTATGGCTACACCTTC
TRBV6-5	TRBJ1-1	NA	NA	CASSYSIGGWTEAFF	TGTGCCAGCAGTTACTCGATCGGGGGGTGGACTGAAGCTTTCTTT
TRBV27	TRBJ2-7	TRBD2	NA	CASSSGLAGGREQYF	TGTGCCAGCAGTTCAGGACTAGCGGGAGGGAGGGAGCAGTACTTC